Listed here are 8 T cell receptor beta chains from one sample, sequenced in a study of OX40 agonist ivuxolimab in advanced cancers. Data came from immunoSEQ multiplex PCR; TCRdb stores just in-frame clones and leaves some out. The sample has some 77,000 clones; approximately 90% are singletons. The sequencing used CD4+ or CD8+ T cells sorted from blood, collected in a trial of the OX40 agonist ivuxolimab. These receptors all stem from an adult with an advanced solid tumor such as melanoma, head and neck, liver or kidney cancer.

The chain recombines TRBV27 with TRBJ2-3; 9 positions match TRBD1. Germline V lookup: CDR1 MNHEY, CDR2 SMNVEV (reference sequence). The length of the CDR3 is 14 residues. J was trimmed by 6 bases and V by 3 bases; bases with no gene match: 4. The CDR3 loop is CASSFDRGADTQYF. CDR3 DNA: TGTGCCAGCAGTTTCGACAGGGGGGCGGATACGCAGTATTTT.

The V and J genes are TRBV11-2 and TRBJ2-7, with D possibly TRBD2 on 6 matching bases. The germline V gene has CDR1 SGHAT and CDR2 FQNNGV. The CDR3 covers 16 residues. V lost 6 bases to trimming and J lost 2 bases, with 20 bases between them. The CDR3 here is CASRSLMFGRTYEQYF. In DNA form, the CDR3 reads TGTGCCAGCAGGAGTTTGATGTTCGGGAGAACCTACGAGCAGTACTTC.

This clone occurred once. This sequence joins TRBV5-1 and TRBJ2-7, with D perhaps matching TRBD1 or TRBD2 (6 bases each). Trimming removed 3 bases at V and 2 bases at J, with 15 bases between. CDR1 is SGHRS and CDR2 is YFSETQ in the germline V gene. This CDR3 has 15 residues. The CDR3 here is CASSSGGGMTYEQYF. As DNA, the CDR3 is TGCGCCAGCAGCTCTGGAGGGGGGATGACCTACGAGCAGTACTTC.

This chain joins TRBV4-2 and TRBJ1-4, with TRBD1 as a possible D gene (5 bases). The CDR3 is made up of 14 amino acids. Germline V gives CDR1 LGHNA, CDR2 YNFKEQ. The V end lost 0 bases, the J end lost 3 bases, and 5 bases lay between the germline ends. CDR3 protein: CASSQDRANEKLFF. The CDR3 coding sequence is TGTGCCAGCAGCCAAGACAGGGCTAATGAAAAACTGTTTTTT.

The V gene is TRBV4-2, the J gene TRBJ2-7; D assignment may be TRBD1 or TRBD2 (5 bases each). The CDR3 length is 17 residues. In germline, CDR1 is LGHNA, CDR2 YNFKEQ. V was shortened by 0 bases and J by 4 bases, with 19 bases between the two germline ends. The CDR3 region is CASSQDYWDGGAYEQYF. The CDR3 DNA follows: TGTGCCAGCAGCCAAGATTATTGGGACGGCGGAGCTTACGAGCAGTACTTC.

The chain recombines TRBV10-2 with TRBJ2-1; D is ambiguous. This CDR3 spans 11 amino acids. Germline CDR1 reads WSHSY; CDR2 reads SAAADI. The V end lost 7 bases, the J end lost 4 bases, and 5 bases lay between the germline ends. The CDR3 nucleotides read TGCGCCAGCAAGAGTTACAATGAGCAGTTCTTC. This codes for CASKSYNEQFF.

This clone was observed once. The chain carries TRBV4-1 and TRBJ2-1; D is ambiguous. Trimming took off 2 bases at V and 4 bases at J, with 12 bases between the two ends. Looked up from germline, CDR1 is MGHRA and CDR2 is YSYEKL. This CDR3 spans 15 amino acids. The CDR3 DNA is TGCGCCAGCAGCCAACGCCAGACCAATTACAATGAGCAGTTCTTC. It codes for CASSQRQTNYNEQFF.

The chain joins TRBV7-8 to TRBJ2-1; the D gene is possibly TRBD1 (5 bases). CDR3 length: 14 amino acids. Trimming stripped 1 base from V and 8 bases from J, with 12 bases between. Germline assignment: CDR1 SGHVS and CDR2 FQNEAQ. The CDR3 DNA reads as TGTGCCAGCAGCTTAGAAGGGGCCAGGGATGAGCAGTTCTTC. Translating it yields CASSLEGARDEQFF.